The clone carrying this T cell receptor (beta chain) was observed a handful of times. Following extraction, RNA underwent reverse transcription to cDNA, which served as the sequencing template. TCRdb's table, derived via immunoSEQ multiplex PCR, lists solely in-frame clones and lacks some. Of 90,000 or so clones in the sample, 44% were seen once. The treatment is: oral pan-JAK inhibitor, 5-10 mg twice daily. The V gene end was trimmed by 5 bases and the J gene end by 6 bases; junction bases not matched to a gene: 15. There are 17 residues in the CDR3. CDR1 is SGHTA, CDR2 FQGNSA, per germline. The record originates from a study of CD8+ T cells in alopecia areata. Study background: Administration of oral tofacitinib to treated patients was at 5 to 10 mg twice daily.

This receptor was taken from a human donor with alopecia areata. The chain couples TRBV7-2 to TRBJ1-5; 8 nucleotides line up with TRBD1. The source was CD8+ T cells sorted from blood, collected at week 24, from a patient treated with tofacitinib. CDR3 coding DNA: TGTGCCAGCAGCCAAGATCCCAGGACAGGGTTAGGTCAGCCCCAGCATTTT. Amino acids: CASSQDPRTGLGQPQHF.